This passage covers 27 T cell receptor beta chains from one sample sequenced in a study of blood T cells in healthy people across ages. A second PCR of roughly 7 to 11 cycles used a sample-barcoded 5' primer and a J-beta primer mix. TCRdb ran MiXCR on the 5' RACE reads and lists one entry per CDR3 protein. The data contain 800,000 or so distinct CDR3 sequences, approximately 65% of them singletons. Material: blood. All receptors derive from a man aged 25 to 40 in good health.

This clonotype has only one observation. V usage is TRBV12-3 or TRBV12-4 and J usage is TRBJ2-3; maybe TRBD1 (5 bases). The CDR3 extends over 16 amino acids. Trimming stripped 5 bases from V and 1 base from J, with 16 bases between. CDR3 in DNA: TGTGCCAGCAGTCCAACAGGAATCCGACGCACAGATACGCAGTATTTT. Translating gives CASSPTGIRRTDTQYF.

This rearrangement joins TRBV29-1 to TRBJ2-3; D is possibly TRBD1 (6 bases). CDR3 size: 17 residues. The V gene's germline CDR1 is SQVTM and CDR2 ANQGSEA. The V gene lost 6 bases and the J gene lost 0 bases, with 22 bases spanning the gap. The CDR3 DNA follows: TGCAGCGTCCCCGGGGCCAGGGGACAAGCTAGCACAGATACGCAGTATTTT. It specifies CSVPGARGQASTDTQYF.

The J gene is TRBJ2-1, the V gene TRBV6-2 or TRBV6-3, with 9 bases aligning to TRBD1. CDR3 length: 16 amino acids. CDR1 is MNHEY, CDR2 SVGEGT, per germline. J lost 5 bases, V lost 4 bases, and 9 bases had no gene match. CDR3 amino acids: CASSSRLRDRDNEQFF. The CDR3 nucleotides are TGTGCCAGCAGTTCCCGTCTCCGGGACAGGGACAATGAGCAGTTCTTC.

Turning to this clonotype: A much larger clone sits a single nucleotide away, making a read error possible. This sequence joins TRBV12-3 or TRBV12-4 and TRBJ2-6; no firm D call. The CDR3 length is 12 residues. The ends were cut back, 7 bases at V and 0 bases at J, with 1 base in the middle. The CDR3 sequence: CASNSGANVLTF. The CDR3, as DNA: TGTGCCAGCAACTCTGGGGCCAACGTCCTGACTTTC.

V usage is TRBV9 and J usage is TRBJ1-1, with 11 bases that match TRBD1. The CDR3 contains 14 residues. The germline CDR1 and CDR2 sequences are SGDLS and YYNGEE. With V trimmed by 3 bases and J by 7 bases, 5 bases remained unmatched. The CDR3 protein is CASSAGQGAIEAFF. DNA of the CDR3: TGTGCCAGCAGCGCTGGACAGGGGGCTATTGAAGCTTTCTTT.

The V gene is TRBV12-3 or TRBV12-4, the J gene TRBJ2-7; unclear D gene. Trimming stripped 5 bases from V and 3 bases from J, with 11 bases between. The CDR3 consists of 13 residues. The CDR3 loop is CASSPAPDYEQYF. CDR3 bases: TGTGCCAGCAGTCCCGCCCCAGACTACGAGCAGTACTTC.

The chain combines TRBV27 with TRBJ1-5; maybe TRBD1 (5 bases). Trimming shortened V by 2 bases and J by 5 bases, and 19 bases separated the two germline ends. From germline, CDR1 is MNHEY and CDR2 SMNVEV (reference sequence). CDR3 length: 17 residues. The CDR3 coding sequence is TGTGCCAGCAGTTTAAGTGGGGCGAGGGTAGCGGATCAGCCCCAGCATTTT. This translates into CASSLSGARVADQPQHF.

J is TRBJ2-1 and V is TRBV20-1, with D perhaps matching TRBD2 (5 bases). Germline CDR1 and CDR2: DFQATT and SNEGSKA (reference sequence). CDR3 length: 15 residues. V was cut by 0 bases and J by 5 bases, with 14 bases left in between. CDR3 protein: CSARESGGRDNEQFF. CDR3 sequence (DNA): TGCAGTGCTAGAGAATCAGGAGGACGTGACAATGAGCAGTTCTTC.

The chain carries TRBV20-1 and TRBJ2-3; a weak D match, TRBD1 (5 bases). V dropped 5 bases and J dropped 6 bases, with 12 bases sitting between them. This CDR3 has 12 residues. CDR1 DFQATT and CDR2 SNEGSKA come from the germline V gene (reference sequence). The CDR3 spells CSAAGFLDTQYF. CDR3 DNA: TGCAGTGCTGCAGGGTTTCTGGATACGCAGTATTTT.

This sequence joins TRBV29-1 and TRBJ2-7; TRBD2 is a possible D gene (6 bases). The V end lost 4 bases, the J end lost 2 bases, and 12 bases lay between the germline ends. The CDR3 runs to 13 residues. CDR1 and CDR2 (germline): SQVTM, ANQGSEA. Written as DNA, the CDR3 is TGCAGCGTTGTGGGCGGGGTGGCCTACGAGCAGTACTTC. Residues: CSVVGGVAYEQYF.

This clonotype has just a few counts. V and J are TRBV3-1 and TRBJ1-2; D unresolved. V gave up 4 bases and J gave up 6 bases, with 12 bases separating them. Germline V gene sequence: CDR1 LGHDT, CDR2 YNNKEL (reference sequence). This CDR3 region has 13 residues. Written as DNA, the CDR3 is TGTGCCAGCAGCCCCCGGACTAGAGATGGCTACACCTTC. Its protein product is CASSPRTRDGYTF. Based on the CDR3 plus reference TRBV3-1 and TRBJ1-2, the full variable domain is DTAVSQTPKYLVTQMGNDKSIKCEQNLGHDTMYWYKQDSKKFLKIMFSYNNKELIINETVPNRFSPKSPDKAHLNLHINSLELGDSAVYFCASSPRTRDGYTFGSGTRLTVV.

This clonotype was counted a few times. The chain uses TRBV25-1 and TRBJ2-7; D possibly corresponds to TRBD2 (6 bases). Germline lookup yields CDR1 MGHDK and CDR2 SYGVNS. V shed 9 bases and J shed 4 bases, with 19 bases lying between them. This CDR3 is built from 14 residues. The DNA of the CDR3 is TGTGCCAGTCTCAGGGAGGATGGTAGGTACGAGCAGTACTTC. Amino acid sequence: CASLREDGRYEQYF.

CDR3 residues: CASRPAGLAGGHEQFF. The CDR3 DNA sequence: TGTGCCAGCAGGCCTGCAGGACTAGCGGGGGGTCATGAGCAGTTCTTC. This sequence joins TRBV12-3 or TRBV12-4 and TRBJ2-1; 14 positions match TRBD2. The CDR3 sequence is 16 residues long. With V trimmed by 6 bases and J by 8 bases, 9 bases remained unmatched.

The chain recombines TRBV2 with TRBJ1-6; D possibly corresponds to TRBD1 (5 bases). Looked up from germline, CDR1 is SNHLY and CDR2 is FYNNEI. The V end was cut by 6 bases, the J end by 7 bases, with 13 bases between. This CDR3 comprises 14 residues. The DNA for the CDR3 is TGTGCCAGCAGACTCCCGGGGCAAAATTCACCCCTCCACTTT. Protein: CASRLPGQNSPLHF.

There are a few counts of this clonotype. The genes are TRBV4-3 and TRBJ2-7; 8 bases are a match to TRBD1. CDR1 is LGHNA and CDR2 is YSLEER in the germline V gene. The CDR3 length is 15 residues. After removal of 5 bases from V and 0 bases from J, the junction contained 6 bases not matched to a gene. The chain's CDR3 is CASSSTGAGSYEQYF. CDR3 DNA: TGCGCCAGCAGCTCGACAGGGGCTGGCTCCTACGAGCAGTACTTC.

This sequence joins TRBV7-6 and TRBJ2-1; maybe TRBD1 (6 bases). The CDR3 spans 11 residues. V was trimmed by 9 bases and J by 7 bases, leaving 10 bases between them. Germline loops: CDR1 SGHVS, CDR2 FNYEAQ. The CDR3 reads CASYQGNEQFF. CDR3 DNA sequence: TGTGCCAGTTATCAGGGGAATGAGCAGTTCTTC.

This clonotype was counted only a few times. The chain has TRBV7-3 and TRBJ2-4, with 9 positions matching TRBD1. The CDR3 extends over 16 amino acids. Trimming cost V 1 base and J 13 bases; bases outside gene matches: 14. Germline V gives CDR1 SGHTA, CDR2 FQGTGA. The chain's CDR3 is CASSLRAGTGNREQYF. In DNA form, the CDR3 reads TGTGCCAGCAGCTTAAGAGCCGGGACAGGGAATCGGGAGCAGTACTTC.

CDR3 nucleotides: TGCAGTGCTAGAGACAGGAGAGGAAACATTCAGTACTTC. Amino acids: CSARDRRGNIQYF. V is TRBV20-1 and J is TRBJ2-4; no reliable D call. The germline V gene has CDR1 DFQATT and CDR2 SNEGSKA (reference sequence). V was clipped by 0 bases and J by 6 bases, with 9 bases between them. This CDR3 is 13 amino acids long.

This clonotype was recorded once. CDR3 region: CSAPGTKNYEQYF. The CDR3 DNA follows: TGCAGTGCTCCCGGGACTAAAAACTACGAGCAGTACTTC. The chain uses TRBV20-1 and TRBJ2-7, with 7 bases fitting TRBD2. CDR3 length: 13 residues. V shed 5 bases, J shed 3 bases, and the junction held 7 bases outside the gene matches. Germline loops: CDR1 DFQATT, CDR2 SNEGSKA (reference sequence).

This clonotype is a singleton in its sample. The CDR3 coding sequence is TGCGCCAGCAGCCAAGACGGGACGGGAGCAACTAATGAAAAACTGTTTTTT. Translation: CASSQDGTGATNEKLFF. The rearrangement joins TRBV4-3 to TRBJ1-4; D may be TRBD1 (5 bases). This CDR3 has 17 residues. V lost 0 bases and J lost 0, with 11 bases in between. Germline lookup yields CDR1 LGHNA and CDR2 YSLEER.

The chain links TRBV9 to TRBJ2-5, with 8 bases aligning to TRBD2. The end of the DNA is better explained by TRBJ2-7, so the J call may be wrong. Germline assignment: CDR1 SGDLS and CDR2 YYNGEE. The CDR3 is 15 residues long. The DNA for the CDR3 is TGTGCCAGCAGCGTAGCGGGAGGGGGACACTACGAGCAGTACTTC. Amino acid sequence: CASSVAGGGHYEQYF.

This clonotype was seen a few times. The CDR3 reads CASSVIGTTSQETQYF. DNA for the CDR3: TGTGCCAGCAGCGTAATCGGGACAACTTCCCAAGAGACCCAGTACTTC. V gene TRBV9 combines with J gene TRBJ2-5; maybe TRBD1 (6 bases). V shed 1 base and J shed 1 base, with 14 bases lying between them. The CDR3 has 16 amino acids. CDR1 SGDLS and CDR2 YYNGEE come from the germline V gene.

The chain combines TRBV4-3 with TRBJ2-5, with 8 positions matching TRBD1. Unmatched junction bases numbered 9, after V lost 4 bases and J lost 2 bases. CDR1 is LGHNA and CDR2 is YSLEER in the germline V gene. The CDR3 runs to 16 residues. This CDR3 reads CASSPGPDRVQETQYF. Here the CDR3 DNA reads TGCGCCAGCAGCCCAGGCCCGGACAGGGTACAAGAGACCCAGTACTTC.

J is TRBJ2-1 and V is TRBV3-1; D remains ambiguous. This CDR3 has 15 amino acids. Deletions cut 1 base from V and 0 bases from J, with 7 bases between. CDR1 is LGHDT and CDR2 is YNNKEL in the germline V gene (reference sequence). The CDR3 protein is CASSQALSSYNEQFF. The DNA for the CDR3 is TGTGCCAGCAGCCAAGCACTATCCTCCTACAATGAGCAGTTCTTC.

V and J are TRBV5-1 and TRBJ1-3, with D perhaps matching TRBD1 (6 bases). The germline V gene has CDR1 SGHRS and CDR2 YFSETQ. This CDR3 comprises 16 residues. Trimming took 0 bases from V and 4 from J, leaving 14 bases between them. The CDR3 bases are TGCGCCAGCAGCTTGGAGGGACATTCGGAAGGAAACACCATATATTTT. Translating gives CASSLEGHSEGNTIYF. The whole variable domain, filled in from reference TRBV5-1 and TRBJ1-3, reads KAGVTQTPRYLIKTRGQQVTLSCSPISGHRSVSWYQQTPGQGLQFLFEYFSETQRNKGNFPGRFSGRQFSNSRSEMNVSTLELGDSALYLCASSLEGHSEGNTIYFGEGSWLTVV.

This clonotype was observed a handful of times. This chain connects TRBV4-1 to TRBJ2-3, with no clear D. Trimming cost V 4 bases and J 6 bases, with 8 bases left between them. Germline CDR1 reads MGHRA; CDR2 reads YSYEKL. This CDR3 is 12 amino acids long. Here the CDR3 reads CASSPSDDTQYF. The CDR3 nucleotides are TGCGCCAGCAGCCCGAGCGACGATACGCAGTATTTT.

This chain links TRBV27 with TRBJ2-4, with a tentative D call TRBD1 (5 bases). The J call is uncertain, as TRBJ2-7 better fits the DNA end. The CDR3 runs to 14 residues. In germline, CDR1 is MNHEY, CDR2 SMNVEV (reference sequence). The CDR3 spells CASSSIYQGYEQYF. The DNA of the CDR3 is TGTGCCAGCAGTTCCATTTATCAGGGCTACGAGCAGTACTTC.